The 18 T cell receptor beta chains below all came from one sample that was sequenced in a study of neoadjuvant anti-PD-1 for oral cavity cancer. TCRdb's table, derived via immunoSEQ multiplex PCR, lists solely in-frame clones and lacks some. The data hold about 15,000 clones, with around 34% observed a single time. Time point described: after neoadjuvant nivolumab, at surgical resection. This material consisted of tumor tissue, taken after nivolumab (anti-PD-1) treatment. Receptors were obtained from a person aged 35 to 85 with oral cavity squamous cell carcinoma.

Only a few counts were recorded for this clone. The chain joins TRBV19 to TRBJ1-1; D is ambiguous. CDR3 length equals 14 residues. Trimming took 3 bases from V and 1 from J, leaving 9 bases between them. Germline CDR1 and CDR2: LNHDA and SQIVND (reference sequence). CDR3 protein: CASSIRVQNTEAFF. The CDR3, as DNA: TGTGCCAGTAGTATTCGGGTCCAGAACACTGAAGCTTTCTTT.

This chain uses TRBV29-1 with TRBJ2-7; the match to TRBD1 covers 9 bases. Germline loops: CDR1 SQVTM, CDR2 ANQGSEA. V gave up 6 bases and J gave up 2 bases; unmatched junction bases: 2. The CDR3 totals 12 residues. The CDR3 coding sequence is TGCAGCGTGAGACAGGGGGCCTACGAGCAGTACTTC. Encoded protein: CSVRQGAYEQYF.

This clone was detected only once. The chain couples TRBV4-1 to TRBJ1-3; no clear D gene. This CDR3 region has 14 residues. Looked up from germline, CDR1 is MGHRA and CDR2 is YSYEKL. V gave up 4 bases and J gave up 6 bases, with 13 bases separating them. The CDR3 reads CASSLTPDLNTIYF. DNA for the CDR3: TGCGCCAGCAGCCTAACACCAGACCTAAACACCATATATTTT.

This clone was found a few times. The CDR3 loop reads CAWSPVWGAGWDTEAFF. In DNA, the CDR3 is TGTGCCTGGAGCCCCGTATGGGGAGCGGGGTGGGACACTGAAGCTTTCTTT. The genes are TRBV30 and TRBJ1-1; no reliable D call. Between the trimmed V and J ends, which lost 3 bases and 3 bases, there was a span of 23 bases. CDR3 size: 17 residues. CDR1 GTSNPN and CDR2 SVGIG come from the germline V gene (reference sequence).

The chain links TRBV4-2 to TRBJ1-6; 7 nucleotides match TRBD1. CDR3 length: 14 residues. The V gene end was trimmed by 4 bases and the J gene end by 6 bases; junction bases not matched to a gene: 3. Germline CDR1 LGHNA, CDR2 YNFKEQ. CDR3 DNA sequence: TGTGCCAGCAGCCGGGGACAGTTTAATTCACCCCTCCACTTT. This gives the protein CASSRGQFNSPLHF.

The J gene is TRBJ1-2, the V gene TRBV30; D not resolved. Germline values: CDR1 GTSNPN, CDR2 SVGIG (reference sequence). This CDR3 is built from 14 residues. With 2 bases removed from V and 2 bases from J, the gap between germline ends came to 12 bases. The CDR3 loop reads CAWSKGGENYGYTF. CDR3 coding DNA: TGTGCCTGGAGTAAGGGCGGGGAGAACTATGGCTACACCTTC. Together with reference TRBV30 and TRBJ1-2, the CDR3 gives the full variable domain: SQTIHQWPATLVQPVGSPLSLECTVEGTSNPNLYWYRQAAGRGLQLLFYSVGIGQISSEVPQNLSASRPQDRQFILSSKKLLLSDSGFYLCAWSKGGENYGYTFGSGTRLTVV.

The chain has TRBV29-1 and TRBJ1-2; D possibly corresponds to TRBD1 (5 bases). The CDR3 is made up of 15 amino acids. Germline V gene sequence: CDR1 SQVTM, CDR2 ANQGSEA. V lost 4 bases and J lost 3, with 18 bases in between. For the CDR3, the DNA is TGCAGCGTTGTGGGTACTTACGGGGGGGACTATGGCTACACCTTC. This sequence encodes CSVVGTYGGDYGYTF. The whole variable domain, remainder taken from reference TRBV29-1 and TRBJ1-2, is SAVISQKPSRDICQRGTSLTIQCQVDSQVTMMFWYRQQPGQSLTLIATANQGSEATYESGFVIDKFPISRPNLTFSTLTVSNMSPEDSSIYLCSVVGTYGGDYGYTFGSGTRLTVV.

The chain recombines TRBV11-2 with TRBJ2-7; 7 nucleotides match TRBD1. The CDR3 totals 14 residues. Germline V gene sequence: CDR1 SGHAT, CDR2 FQNNGV. V dropped 3 bases and J dropped 2; count of bases not matched to a gene: 4. The CDR3 DNA follows: TGTGCCAGCAGCTTCAGGGGGTTGACCTACGAGCAGTACTTC. This translates into CASSFRGLTYEQYF.

In its sample, this clone is medium-sized. V and J are TRBV30 and TRBJ2-3, with TRBD2 identical over 11 bases. The CDR3 totals 15 residues. Germline CDR1 is GTSNPN and CDR2 is SVGIG (reference sequence). V trimming: 3 bases; J trimming: 3 bases; junction bases outside the gene matches: 5. CDR3 protein: CAWSSGLAVTDTQYF. CDR3 DNA sequence: TGTGCCTGGAGCTCGGGACTAGCGGTAACAGATACGCAGTATTTT.

This chain links TRBV7-3 with TRBJ1-1; 9 positions match TRBD1. This CDR3 is built from 15 residues. From germline, CDR1 is SGHTA and CDR2 FQGTGA. The J segment lost 6 bases and the V segment lost 4 bases, leaving 9 bases of the junction unmatched. CDR3 DNA: TGTGCCAGCAGCTCGATGGGACAGGGTCAGTCTGAAGCTTTCTTT. It encodes CASSSMGQGQSEAFF.

This clone was detected a few times. This rearrangement joins TRBV15 to TRBJ1-1, with 7 bases identical to TRBD1. The CDR3 runs 14 residues. Per germline, CDR1 LNHNV and CDR2 YYDKDF (reference sequence). J gave up 7 bases and V 0 bases, and 5 bases lay outside the gene matches. The CDR3 protein is CATSRDPGGGEAFF. DNA of the CDR3: TGTGCCACCAGCAGAGATCCAGGGGGAGGTGAAGCTTTCTTT.

The chain recombines TRBV5-1 with TRBJ2-5; 11 bases fit TRBD2. The CDR3 is 16 amino acids. J gave up 3 bases and V 4 bases, and 8 bases lay outside the gene matches. Looked up from germline, CDR1 is SGHRS and CDR2 is YFSETQ. DNA for the CDR3: TGCGCCAGCAGCATGGGCCTACTAGCGGGGGAAGAGACCCAGTACTTC. Its translation is CASSMGLLAGEETQYF.

V and J are TRBV29-1 and TRBJ2-1, with D uncertain. V lost 0 bases and J lost 3, with 15 bases in between. Per the germline V gene, CDR1 is SQVTM and CDR2 is ANQGSEA. The CDR3 has 16 residues. Here the CDR3 DNA reads TGCAGCGTTGAAGAGGCATGGCTCTCCGACTACAATGAGCAGTTCTTC. Translated, it gives CSVEEAWLSDYNEQFF.

The V and J genes are TRBV5-6 and TRBJ2-7; D remains ambiguous. V lost 0 bases, J lost 3 bases, and 10 bases lay in between. Germline CDR1 and CDR2: SGHDT and YYEEEE. The CDR3 loop spans 14 amino acids. The CDR3 here is CASSLGYSHYEQYF. The CDR3 bases are TGTGCCAGCAGCTTGGGGTACAGTCACTACGAGCAGTACTTC.

This clone was seen a handful of times. The rearrangement joins TRBV7-2 to TRBJ2-2; D is ambiguous. Germline values: CDR1 SGHTA, CDR2 FQGNSA. The CDR3 covers 14 residues. V shed 1 base and J shed 4 bases, with 7 bases lying between them. Here the CDR3 DNA reads TGTGCCAGCAGCTTAGGTCGAGCCACCGGGGAGCTGTTTTTT. It codes for CASSLGRATGELFF.

This chain joins TRBV15 and TRBJ1-4; D gene unclear. Germline V gene data show CDR1 as LNHNV and CDR2 as YYDKDF (reference sequence). The CDR3 extends over 14 amino acids. Trimming left V 3 bases short and J 3 bases short, with 8 bases between. CDR3 in DNA: TGTGCCACCAGCAGCCGGAATGCTAATGAAAAACTGTTTTTT. It encodes CATSSRNANEKLFF.

The gene calls are TRBV9 and TRBJ2-3, with a tentative D call TRBD1 (5 bases). The CDR3 is made up of 17 amino acids. Germline V lookup: CDR1 SGDLS, CDR2 YYNGEE. V was pared by 4 bases and J by 0 bases, with 18 bases between. The CDR3 loop is CASSPGHLQLSTDTQYF. The CDR3 DNA sequence: TGTGCCAGCAGCCCCGGACACTTACAGCTAAGCACAGATACGCAGTATTTT.

The sample holds a few counts of this clone. This chain joins TRBV7-2 and TRBJ2-7, with 7 nucleotides matching TRBD1. The V gene's germline CDR1 is SGHTA and CDR2 FQGNSA. The CDR3 runs to 14 residues. J gave up 2 bases and V 5 bases, and 6 bases lay outside the gene matches. In DNA form, the CDR3 reads TGTGCCAGCAGCCGAACAGGGGATGCCTACGAGCAGTACTTC. Residues: CASSRTGDAYEQYF. Variable domain in full (rest from reference TRBV7-2 and TRBJ2-7): GAGVSQSPSNKVTEKGKDVELRCDPISGHTALYWYRQSLGQGLEFLIYFQGNSAPDKSGLPSDRFSAERTGGSVSTLTIQRTQQEDSAVYLCASSRTGDAYEQYFGPGTRLTVT.